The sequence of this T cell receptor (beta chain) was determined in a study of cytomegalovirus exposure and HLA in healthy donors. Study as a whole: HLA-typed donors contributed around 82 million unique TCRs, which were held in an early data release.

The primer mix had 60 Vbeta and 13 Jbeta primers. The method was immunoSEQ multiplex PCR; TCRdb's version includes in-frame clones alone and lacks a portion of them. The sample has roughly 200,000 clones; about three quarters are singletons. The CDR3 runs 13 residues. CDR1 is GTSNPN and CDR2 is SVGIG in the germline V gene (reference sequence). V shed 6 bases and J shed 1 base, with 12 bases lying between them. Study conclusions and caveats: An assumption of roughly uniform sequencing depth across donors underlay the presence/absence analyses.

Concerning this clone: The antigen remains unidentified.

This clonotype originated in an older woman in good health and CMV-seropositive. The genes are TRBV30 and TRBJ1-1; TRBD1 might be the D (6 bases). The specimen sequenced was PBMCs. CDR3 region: CACRTVQNTEAFF. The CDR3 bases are TGTGCCTGTAGGACAGTACAGAACACTGAAGCTTTCTTT.